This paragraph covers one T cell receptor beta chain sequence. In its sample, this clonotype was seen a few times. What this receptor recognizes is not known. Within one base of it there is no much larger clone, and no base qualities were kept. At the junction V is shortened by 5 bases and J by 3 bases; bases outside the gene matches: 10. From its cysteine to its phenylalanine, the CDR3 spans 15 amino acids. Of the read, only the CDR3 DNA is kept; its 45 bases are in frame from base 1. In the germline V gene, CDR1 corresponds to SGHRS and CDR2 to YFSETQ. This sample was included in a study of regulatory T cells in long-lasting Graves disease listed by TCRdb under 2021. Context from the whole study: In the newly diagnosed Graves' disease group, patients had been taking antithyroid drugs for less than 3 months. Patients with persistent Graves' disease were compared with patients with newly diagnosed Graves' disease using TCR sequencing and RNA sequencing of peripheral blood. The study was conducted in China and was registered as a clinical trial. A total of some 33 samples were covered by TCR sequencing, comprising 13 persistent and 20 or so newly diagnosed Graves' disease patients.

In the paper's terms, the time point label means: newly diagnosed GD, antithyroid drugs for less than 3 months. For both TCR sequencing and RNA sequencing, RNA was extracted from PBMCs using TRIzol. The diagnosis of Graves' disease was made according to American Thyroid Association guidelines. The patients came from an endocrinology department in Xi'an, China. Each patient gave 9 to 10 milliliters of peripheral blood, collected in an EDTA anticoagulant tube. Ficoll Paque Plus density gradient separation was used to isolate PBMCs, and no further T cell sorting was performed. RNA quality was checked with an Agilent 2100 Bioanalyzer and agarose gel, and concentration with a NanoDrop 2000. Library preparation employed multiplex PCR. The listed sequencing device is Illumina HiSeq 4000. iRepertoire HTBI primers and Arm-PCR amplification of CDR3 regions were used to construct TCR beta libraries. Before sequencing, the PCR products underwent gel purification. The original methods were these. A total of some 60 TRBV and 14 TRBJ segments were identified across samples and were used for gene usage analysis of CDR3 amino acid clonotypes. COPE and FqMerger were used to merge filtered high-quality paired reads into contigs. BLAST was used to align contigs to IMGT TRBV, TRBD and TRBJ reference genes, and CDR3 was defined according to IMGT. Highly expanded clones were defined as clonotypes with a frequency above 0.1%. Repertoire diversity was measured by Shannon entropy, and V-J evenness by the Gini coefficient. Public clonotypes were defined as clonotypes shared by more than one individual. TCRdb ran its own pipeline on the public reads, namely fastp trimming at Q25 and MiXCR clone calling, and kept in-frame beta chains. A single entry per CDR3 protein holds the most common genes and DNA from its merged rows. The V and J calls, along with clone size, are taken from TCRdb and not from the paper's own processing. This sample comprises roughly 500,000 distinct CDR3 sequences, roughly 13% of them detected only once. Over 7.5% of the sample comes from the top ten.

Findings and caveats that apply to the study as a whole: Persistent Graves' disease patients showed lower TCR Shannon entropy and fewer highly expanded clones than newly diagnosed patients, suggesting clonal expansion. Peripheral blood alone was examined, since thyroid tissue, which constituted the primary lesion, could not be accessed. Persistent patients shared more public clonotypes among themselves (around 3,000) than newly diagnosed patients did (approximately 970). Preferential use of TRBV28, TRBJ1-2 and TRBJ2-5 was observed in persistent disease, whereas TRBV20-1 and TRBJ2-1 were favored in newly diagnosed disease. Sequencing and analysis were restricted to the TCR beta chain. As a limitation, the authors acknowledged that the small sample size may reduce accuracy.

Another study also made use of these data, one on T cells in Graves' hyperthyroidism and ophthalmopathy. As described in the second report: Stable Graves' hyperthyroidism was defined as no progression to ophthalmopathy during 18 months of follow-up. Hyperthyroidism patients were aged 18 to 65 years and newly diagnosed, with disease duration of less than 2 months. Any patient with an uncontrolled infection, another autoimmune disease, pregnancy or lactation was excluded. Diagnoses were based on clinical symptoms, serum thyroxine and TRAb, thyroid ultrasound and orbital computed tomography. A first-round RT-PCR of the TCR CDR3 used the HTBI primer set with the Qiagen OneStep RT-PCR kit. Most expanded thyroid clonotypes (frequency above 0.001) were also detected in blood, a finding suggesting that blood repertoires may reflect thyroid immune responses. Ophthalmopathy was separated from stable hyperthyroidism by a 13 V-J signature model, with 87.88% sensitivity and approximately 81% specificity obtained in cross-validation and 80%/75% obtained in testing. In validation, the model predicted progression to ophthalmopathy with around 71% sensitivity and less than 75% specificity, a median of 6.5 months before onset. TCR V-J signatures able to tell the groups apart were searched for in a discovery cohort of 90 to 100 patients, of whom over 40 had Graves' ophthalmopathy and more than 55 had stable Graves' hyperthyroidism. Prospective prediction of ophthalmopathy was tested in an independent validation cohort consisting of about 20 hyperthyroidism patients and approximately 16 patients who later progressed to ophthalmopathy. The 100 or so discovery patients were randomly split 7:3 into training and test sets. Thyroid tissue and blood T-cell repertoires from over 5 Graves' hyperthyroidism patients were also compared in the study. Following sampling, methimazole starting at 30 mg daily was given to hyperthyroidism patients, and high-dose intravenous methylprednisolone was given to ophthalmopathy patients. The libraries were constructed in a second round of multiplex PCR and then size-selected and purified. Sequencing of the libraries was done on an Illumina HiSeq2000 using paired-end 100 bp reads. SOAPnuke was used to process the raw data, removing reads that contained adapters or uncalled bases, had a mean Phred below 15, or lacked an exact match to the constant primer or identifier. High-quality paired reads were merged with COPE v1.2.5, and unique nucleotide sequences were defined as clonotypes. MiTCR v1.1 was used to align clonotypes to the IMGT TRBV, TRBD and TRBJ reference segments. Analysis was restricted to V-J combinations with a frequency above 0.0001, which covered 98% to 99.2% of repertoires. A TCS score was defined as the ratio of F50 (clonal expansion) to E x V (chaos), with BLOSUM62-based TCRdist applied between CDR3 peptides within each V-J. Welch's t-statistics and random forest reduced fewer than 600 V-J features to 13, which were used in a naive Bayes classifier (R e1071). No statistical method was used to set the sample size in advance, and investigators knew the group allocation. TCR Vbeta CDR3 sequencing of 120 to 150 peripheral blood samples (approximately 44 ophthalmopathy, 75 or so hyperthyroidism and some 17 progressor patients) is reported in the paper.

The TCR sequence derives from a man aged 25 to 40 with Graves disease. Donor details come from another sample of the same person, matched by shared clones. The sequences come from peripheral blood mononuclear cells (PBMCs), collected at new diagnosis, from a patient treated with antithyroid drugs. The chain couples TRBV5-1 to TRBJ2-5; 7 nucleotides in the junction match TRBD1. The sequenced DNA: TGCGCCAGCAGGCGTACGCAGACAGGGAAAGAGACCCAGTACTTC. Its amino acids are CASRRTQTGKETQYF.